This TCR beta chain was recovered during a study of T cell repertoires in cytomegalovirus infection. Across the whole study: As its CMV epitopes, the study selected recently identified HLA-C-restricted and well-studied HLA-B-restricted targets. Public TCR beta signatures provided an indication of both CMV infection and a matching HLA type. The study's findings and limits: The cumulative frequency of public TCR beta families distinguished individuals who carried CMV together with the relevant HLA. Dominating the ex vivo response were TCR beta clonotypes that were CMV-specific and HLA-C-restricted.

TCRdb used MiXCR to reprocess the reads, holding one entry per CDR3 protein. The table includes a few hundred thousand distinct CDR3 sequences, around two fifths detected once. The V gene's germline CDR1 is SGHVS and CDR2 FNYEAQ. After removal of 4 bases from V and 4 bases from J, the junction contained 4 bases not matched to a gene. This CDR3 has 14 amino acids. This clonotype has a handful of counts. The target antigen is unknown. This receptor was identified in a human donor in good health (CMV status not recorded). Some clones in this sample may be carry-over from other donors' samples. This sample comprised cultured PBMCs, obtained from culture after CMV antigen stimulation. The chain employs TRBV7-6 and TRBJ1-1; TRBD1 aligns across 9 bases. The CDR3 region is CASSWDRAGTEAFF. The DNA for the CDR3 is TGTGCCAGCAGCTGGGACAGGGCGGGCACTGAAGCTTTCTTT.